This T cell receptor (beta chain) was documented in a study of response to subunit inactivated influenza vaccine. This clonotype has only a few counts. Using its own MiXCR run on the RT-PCR reads, TCRdb lists one record per CDR3 protein. The table has over 150,000 distinct CDR3 sequences, roughly 10% seen once. The germline V gene has CDR1 MNHEY and CDR2 SVGAGI. The CDR3 runs 14 residues. The V and J ends lost 0 bases and 5 bases, in that order; junction bases with no gene match: 0. The specimen was CD8+ T cells sorted from PBMCs, collected around 25 months after vaccination. The chain carries TRBV6-5 and TRBJ2-7; 11 bases agree with TRBD1. The receptor comes from a man aged 45 to 70 who received an inactivated influenza vaccine. In DNA form, the CDR3 reads TGTGCCAGCAGTTACTCGGGACAGGGGGACGAGCAGTACTTC. Translation gives CASSYSGQGDEQYF.